Detailed here is one T cell receptor (beta chain). A single count supports this clone. Its binding antigen is unknown. It has no much larger one-base neighbor in the sample; base qualities were not kept. Genomic DNA was isolated from the sorted cells so that the TCRbeta CDR3 region could be sequenced. The immunoSEQ Assay was used for sequencing of TCRbeta CDR3 regions. TCRdb carries this immuneACCESS record with in-frame sequences only. Its versions omit some clonotypes, under half of them owing to an unresolved V gene in the studies checked, with the rest unexplained. The sample data list some 30,000 clones, and roughly 90% of these were observed just once. Of the sample, 25% to 35% is held by the ten largest clones. This sample was taken from a study of OX40 agonist ivuxolimab in advanced cancers. In terms of the full investigation: Ivuxolimab was a fully human IgG2 agonistic monoclonal antibody targeting the costimulatory receptor OX40 (CD134). Prior anti-PD-1, anti-PD-L1 or anti-CTLA-4 therapy was permitted, and checkpoint inhibitors had been received by more than 35% of dose-escalation patients. Intravenous ivuxolimab was administered to patients every 2 weeks at six dose levels: 0.01, 0.1, 0.3, 1.5, 3 and 10 mg/kg. Of the roughly 53 patients in dose escalation, about 20 had hepatocellular carcinoma, around 15 had melanoma, 9 had renal cell carcinoma and 9 had head and neck cancer. A male proportion of nearly 85% and a mean age of approximately 58 years, ranging from roughly 23 to 90, were recorded for the dose-escalation cohort. Partial responses were achieved by three dose-escalation patients, of whom one had hepatocellular carcinoma and two had cutaneous melanoma. Peripheral TCRbeta sequencing aimed to test whether ivuxolimab altered TCR sequence diversity and caused clonal T-cell expansion. The paper covers the monotherapy dose-escalation part of the phase I ivuxolimab trial, which included N ≈ 57 patients.

General conclusions and limits of the study: After ivuxolimab, expanded clones were on average more numerous among CD8+ T cells than among CD4+ T cells. Partial responders in the 0.1-3.0 mg/kg groups had among the lowest normalized peripheral clonal expansion, especially among CD8+ T cells. At doses of 0.1 to 3.0 mg/kg, clonal expansion of both CD4+ and CD8+ blood T cells was observed from baseline to week 6. Antigen specificity was not determined for the clonally expanded peripheral T cells. Low levels of normalized T-cell clonal expansion were also seen in some patients who did not respond.

The CDR3 goes from the cysteine to the phenylalanine over 14 residues. Of the read, only the CDR3 DNA is kept; its 42 bases are in frame from base 1. Trimming takes 8 bases off V and 8 bases off J; junction bases not matched to a gene: 13. In the germline V gene (reference sequence), CDR1 corresponds to MNHEY and CDR2 to SMNVEV. The trial excluded patients who had a history of autoimmune disease or were on systemic immunosuppression. Peripheral blood for TCR sequencing was collected from all dose cohorts at baseline, on cycle 4 day 1, and on cycle 7 day 1. The samples were drawn from a first-in-human, open-label, multicenter phase I dose-escalation trial of ivuxolimab. Adults with locally advanced or metastatic head and neck squamous cell, hepatocellular, melanoma or renal cell carcinoma were enrolled in the trial. Before TCR sequencing, CD4+ and CD8+ T cells were separately sorted from peripheral blood.

The rearrangement joined TRBV27 to TRBJ1-2; 8 central bases correspond to TRBD1. The sequencing used CD4+ or CD8+ T cells sorted from blood, collected in a trial of the OX40 agonist ivuxolimab. The clonotype was recovered from an adult with an advanced solid tumor such as melanoma, head and neck, liver or kidney cancer. The CDR3 reads as follows: CASRVAGGSRGYTF. The nucleotides are TGTGCCAGCCGAGTGGCAGGGGGCTCGAGGGGCTACACCTTC.